What follows describes a single T cell receptor (beta chain). No antigen is known for it. This entry comes from a study of shared clonotypes between healthy human individuals. Findings of the study overall: All-four-donor shared clonotypes had higher generation probabilities than non-shared clonotypes did.

Partitioning of CD4+ cells yielded a CD45RA+ naive subset and a CD45RA-negative memory subset. Sequencing used immunoSEQ multiplex PCR; TCRdb keeps in-frame clones, though not all of them. The repertoire holds fewer than 400,000 clones, with 74% as singletons. Germline CDR1 reads SGHTA; CDR2 reads FQGTGA. With 2 bases clipped from V and 7 bases from J, the junction kept 8 bases outside the gene matches. This CDR3 has 15 residues. Sequenced input: memory CD4+ T cells sorted from blood. The sample's subset: CD45RA-negative fraction. The origin of this receptor is a man in his thirties or forties in good health. V gene TRBV7-3 combines with J gene TRBJ2-3; 8 nucleotides align to TRBD2. CDR3 nucleotides: TGTGCCAGCAGCTTATCGACGGGAGGGGGAAATACGCAGTATTTT. It specifies CASSLSTGGGNTQYF.